A single sample gave rise to the 30 T cell receptor beta chains below, sequenced in a study of identical twins. TCRdb recomputed calls from the 5' RACE reads with MiXCR, one row per CDR3 protein. The sample has a few hundred thousand distinct CDR3 sequences; more than 9% are singletons. The same sample was also used in a study of yellow fever vaccine responses in identical twins.

Sequencing was carried out using CD8+ T cells sorted from blood. The receptor source for this set is a woman aged 18 to 35 in good health.

A few counts support this clonotype. This chain joins TRBV7-2 and TRBJ2-1, with 7 positions matching TRBD2. The CDR3 has 15 residues. Germline CDR1 is SGHTA and CDR2 is FQGNSA. The V and J ends lost 5 bases and 4 bases, in that order; junction bases with no gene match: 8. For the CDR3, the DNA is TGTGCCAGCAGCCCCCGGACTAGGGGTTACAATGAGCAGTTCTTC. Its translation is CASSPRTRGYNEQFF.

V usage is TRBV5-6 and J usage is TRBJ2-5; D possibly corresponds to TRBD1 (5 bases). The CDR3 runs to 13 residues. V lost 5 bases and J 0 bases, leaving 8 bases between the germline ends. Germline values: CDR1 SGHDT, CDR2 YYEEEE. The CDR3 DNA reads TGTGCCAGCAGTCCAGGGTACCAAGAGACCCAGTACTTC. Translation: CASSPGYQETQYF.

This clonotype occurred a few times. This chain connects TRBV7-9 to TRBJ2-7; 7 bases align to TRBD2. Trimming at V came to 3 bases and at J to 2 bases, leaving 7 bases not matched to a gene. The germline CDR1 and CDR2 sequences are SEHNR and FQNEAQ (reference sequence). The CDR3 runs to 15 residues. The CDR3 is CASSFPRGDPYEQYF. Here the CDR3 DNA reads TGTGCCAGCAGCTTCCCCCGGGGGGACCCCTACGAGCAGTACTTC.

This sequence joins TRBV29-1 and TRBJ2-1; 7 bases match TRBD1. CDR3 length: 13 amino acids. The germline V gene encodes CDR1 SQVTM and CDR2 ANQGSEA. Germline trimming cut 7 bases from V and 1 base from J; bases unmatched to any gene: 4. The CDR3 loop reads CSAIQGSYNEQFF. CDR3 sequence (DNA): TGCAGCGCCATACAGGGGTCCTACAATGAGCAGTTCTTC.

This clonotype was observed a few times. The rearrangement uses TRBV7-9 and TRBJ1-3; TRBD1 might be the D (5 bases). Germline loops: CDR1 SEHNR, CDR2 FQNEAQ (reference sequence). V was pared by 2 bases and J by 8 bases, with 13 bases between. CDR3 length equals 14 residues. CDR3 nucleotides: TGTGCCAGCAGCTTACCAGGGAACCCCGACACCATATATTTT. Amino acid sequence: CASSLPGNPDTIYF.

The table lists this clonotype with many counts. This chain joins TRBV12-3 or TRBV12-4 and TRBJ2-1, with 8 nucleotides matching TRBD1. The CDR3 contains 18 residues. V shed 6 bases, J shed 0 bases, and the junction held 13 bases outside the gene matches. CDR3 sequence reads: CASSSGQGPWSSYNEQFF. The DNA of the CDR3 is TGTGCCAGCAGCAGCGGACAGGGCCCGTGGAGCTCCTACAATGAGCAGTTCTTC.

The chain recombines TRBV9 with TRBJ1-2; D not certain. The CDR3 sequence is 13 residues long. V was clipped by 7 bases and J by 4 bases, with 14 bases between them. Germline values: CDR1 SGDLS, CDR2 YYNGEE. The CDR3 DNA reads TGTGCCAGCCGGGCAAGCCCTCTCTATGGCTACACCTTC. Its translation: CASRASPLYGYTF. Drawing the rest from reference TRBV9 and TRBJ1-2, the complete variable domain is DSGVTQTPKHLITATGQRVTLRCSPRSGDLSVYWYQQSLDQGLQFLIQYYNGEERAKGNILERFSAQQFPDLHSELNLSSLELGDSALYFCASRASPLYGYTFGSGTRLTVV.

The chain has TRBV5-5 and TRBJ2-7, with D possibly matching TRBD2 (6 bases). Germline V CDR1 and CDR2: SGHKS, YYEKEE (reference sequence). Deletions cut 2 bases from V and 5 bases from J, with 23 bases between. The CDR3 totals 17 residues. CDR3: CASSFFAGTTGGNEQYV. CDR3 coding DNA: TGTGCCAGCAGCTTCTTCGCGGGAACGACTGGAGGGAACGAGCAGTACGTC.

In nucleotides, the CDR3 is TGCGCCAGCAGCCAGGGCCCGCAGGGGGTTAGCAATCAGCCCCAGCATTTT. Protein sequence: CASSQGPQGVSNQPQHF. The chain couples TRBV4-1 to TRBJ1-5; 7 bases are shared with TRBD1. V shed 3 bases, J shed 0 bases, and the junction held 8 bases outside the gene matches. The CDR3 spans 17 residues. Germline V gene sequence: CDR1 MGHRA, CDR2 YSYEKL.

V and J are TRBV15 and TRBJ2-5; 9 bases match TRBD2. CDR3 length: 15 amino acids. The junction had 6 bases not matched to a gene; V was cut back by 5 bases and J by 2 bases. Germline assignment: CDR1 LNHNV and CDR2 YYDKDF (reference sequence). The CDR3 bases are TGTGCCACCAGCCCCCGGACTAGCGCACAAGAGACCCAGTACTTC. Its translation: CATSPRTSAQETQYF.

The chain uses TRBV6-5 and TRBJ2-7, with no clear D. CDR1 MNHEY and CDR2 SVGAGI come from the germline V gene. V shed 0 bases and J shed 4 bases, with 7 bases lying between them. This CDR3 is 13 amino acids long. The CDR3 DNA follows: TGTGCCAGCAGTTACTCCCCTGTTTACGAGCAGTACTTC. Its translation is CASSYSPVYEQYF.

The chain employs TRBV7-9 and TRBJ2-5, with 13 nucleotides matching TRBD2. The V gene end was trimmed by 5 bases and the J gene end by 5 bases; junction bases not matched to a gene: 5. CDR1 is SEHNR, CDR2 FQNEAQ, per germline (reference sequence). The CDR3 is made up of 15 amino acids. The CDR3 DNA reads as TGTGCCAGCAGCCAGACTAGCGGGAGGCTTGAGACCCAGTACTTC. Its protein product is CASSQTSGRLETQYF.

The chain joins TRBV20-1 to TRBJ2-7; TRBD2 matches 10 bases. The V and J ends lost 5 bases and 1 base, in that order; junction bases with no gene match: 2. The CDR3 contains 13 residues. CDR1 DFQATT and CDR2 SNEGSKA come from the germline V gene (reference sequence). Written as DNA, the CDR3 is TGCAGTGCTTATAGCGGGAGGTCCTACGAGCAGTACTTC. It codes for CSAYSGRSYEQYF.

This clonotype was detected many times. The chain links TRBV4-1 to TRBJ2-3; TRBD2 is a possible D gene (6 bases). Germline CDR1 and CDR2: MGHRA and YSYEKL. The V end was cut by 0 bases, the J end by 2 bases, with 9 bases between. The CDR3 has 15 residues. In DNA, the CDR3 is TGCGCCAGCAGCCAAGAGGGACTTCACACAGATACGCAGTATTTT. It yields the protein CASSQEGLHTDTQYF.

The chain employs TRBV4-2 and TRBJ2-7, with 7 bases that match TRBD2. From germline, CDR1 is LGHNA and CDR2 YNFKEQ. The ends lost 0 bases at V and 2 bases at J; junction bases unmatched: 4. The CDR3 has 15 amino acids. The CDR3 sequence: CASSQDTAGPYEQYF. The CDR3 coding sequence is TGTGCCAGCAGCCAAGATACAGCGGGACCCTACGAGCAGTACTTC.

This clonotype came up many times. The gene calls are TRBV29-1 and TRBJ2-7; D call uncertain. The V end was cut by 3 bases, the J end by 0 bases, with 9 bases between. Germline V CDR1 and CDR2: SQVTM, ANQGSEA. This CDR3 contains 13 residues. The CDR3 sequence: CSVEDVASYEQYF. The CDR3 DNA is TGCAGCGTTGAGGACGTCGCCTCCTACGAGCAGTACTTC.

This clonotype was seen a handful of times. The rearrangement joins TRBV12-3 or TRBV12-4 to TRBJ2-2, with D unclear. The V and J ends lost 7 bases and 4 bases respectively, with 4 bases between them. The CDR3 contains 11 residues. CDR3 DNA sequence: TGTGCCAGCACCACCACCGGGGAGCTGTTTTTT. Its translation: CASTTTGELFF.

This clonotype was recorded once. This rearrangement joins TRBV2 to TRBJ2-6; the D gene could be TRBD1 or TRBD2 (5 bases each). Deletions cut 2 bases from V and 0 bases from J, with 14 bases between. Germline loops: CDR1 SNHLY, CDR2 FYNNEI. The CDR3 extends over 18 amino acids. CDR3 DNA sequence: TGTGCCAGCAGTGAATTTGGGACCGGCCTCTCTGGGGCCAACGTCCTGACTTTC. The encoded protein is CASSEFGTGLSGANVLTF.

This clonotype showed up just a few times. V is TRBV11-3 and J is TRBJ2-5; 10 nucleotides line up with TRBD2. The CDR3 has 16 amino acids. The ends lost 2 bases at V and 5 bases at J; junction bases unmatched: 8. CDR1 is SGHNT, CDR2 YENEEA, per germline. In nucleotides, the CDR3 is TGTGCCAGCAGCTTACCTAGCGGGAGCGATCGGGAGACCCAGTACTTC. It yields the protein CASSLPSGSDRETQYF.

This clonotype was found a few times. J is TRBJ2-7 and V is TRBV5-5; D is uncertain. CDR1 is SGHKS, CDR2 YYEKEE, per germline (reference sequence). The CDR3 spans 13 residues. With 0 bases removed from V and 3 bases from J, the gap between germline ends came to 7 bases. The CDR3, as DNA: TGTGCCAGCAGCTTGGATTACCTCTACGAGCAGTACGTC. It yields the protein CASSLDYLYEQYV.

J is TRBJ2-1 and V is TRBV9, with 10 bases aligning to TRBD1. V trimming: 4 bases; J trimming: 8 bases; junction bases outside the gene matches: 9. From germline, CDR1 is SGDLS and CDR2 YYNGEE. The CDR3 runs to 15 residues. CDR3 loop: CASSRWDRGFDEQFF. CDR3 coding DNA: TGTGCCAGCAGCCGATGGGACAGGGGTTTCGATGAGCAGTTCTTC.

The V call is TRBV4-1, the J call TRBJ1-5, with 7 bases matching TRBD1. Germline V lookup: CDR1 MGHRA, CDR2 YSYEKL. V lost 0 bases, J lost 5 bases, and 16 bases stayed unmatched. The CDR3 has 19 amino acids. As DNA, the CDR3 is TGCGCCAGCAGCCAAGAAGACCGCGAGAGGGGGCGTAACGATCAGCCCCAGCATTTT. As protein: CASSQEDRERGRNDQPQHF.

The chain couples TRBV11-2 to TRBJ2-7; 8 positions agree with TRBD2. The CDR3 runs to 16 residues. Looked up from germline, CDR1 is SGHAT and CDR2 is FQNNGV. Trimming at V came to 0 bases and at J to 2 bases, leaving 6 bases not matched to a gene. CDR3 residues: CASSLEVREATYEQYF. As DNA, the CDR3 is TGTGCCAGCAGCTTAGAGGTGCGGGAGGCAACCTACGAGCAGTACTTC. Supplemented by reference TRBV11-2 and TRBJ2-7, the full variable domain reads EAGVAQSPRYKIIEKRQSVAFWCNPISGHATLYWYQQILGQGPKLLIQFQNNGVVDDSQLPKDRFSAERLKGVDSTLKIQPAKLEDSAVYLCASSLEVREATYEQYFGPGTRLTVT.

There are a few counts of this clonotype. CDR3 sequence reads: CASSYETRQNTGELFF. CDR3 in DNA: TGTGCCAGCAGTTACGAGACTAGACAGAACACCGGGGAGCTGTTTTTT. This chain connects TRBV6-2 or TRBV6-3 to TRBJ2-2; TRBD2 is a possible D gene (6 bases). Between the trimmed V and J ends, which lost 2 bases and 1 base, there was a span of 11 bases. The CDR3 loop spans 16 amino acids. Germline values: CDR1 MNHEY, CDR2 SVGEGT.

Only a few counts were recorded for this clonotype. This chain links TRBV6-5 with TRBJ2-7, with D possibly being TRBD2 (5 bases). The germline V gene encodes CDR1 MNHEY and CDR2 SVGAGI. This CDR3 has 14 residues. The V gene lost 4 bases and the J gene lost 3 bases, with 13 bases spanning the gap. For the CDR3, the DNA is TGTGCCAGCAGTTTCGGGATTGAAGGCTACGAGCAGTACTTC. It translates to CASSFGIEGYEQYF.

This clonotype was seen many times. This chain joins TRBV13 and TRBJ2-2; unclear D gene. Germline-derived CDR1 and CDR2 are PRHDT and FYEKMQ (reference sequence). This CDR3 is 12 amino acids long. Trimming cost V 3 bases and J 6 bases, with 5 bases left between them. For the CDR3, the DNA is TGTGCCAGCAGCTTGTGGGCCGGGGAGCTGTTTTTT. Translation gives CASSLWAGELFF.

This clonotype was counted ten times or more. This chain connects TRBV7-2 to TRBJ2-5; D not resolved. The germline V gene has CDR1 SGHTA and CDR2 FQGNSA. This CDR3 region has 12 residues. V dropped 4 bases and J dropped 4 bases, with 7 bases sitting between them. The CDR3 coding sequence is TGTGCCAGCAGCTCACCCCCAGAGACCCAGTACTTC. It specifies CASSSPPETQYF.

Only a few counts were recorded for this clonotype. The gene calls are TRBV2 and TRBJ2-5; weak D call: TRBD2 (6 bases). The V end was cut by 8 bases, the J end by 2 bases, with 15 bases between. The CDR3 has 14 amino acids. Germline assignment: CDR1 SNHLY and CDR2 FYNNEI. The CDR3 sequence is CASLTRLGQETQYF. The CDR3 DNA sequence: TGTGCCAGCCTCACTCGACTAGGACAAGAGACCCAGTACTTC. Full variable domain (outside the CDR3, taken from reference TRBV2 and TRBJ2-5): EPEVTQTPSHQVTQMGQEVILRCVPISNHLYFYWYRQILGQKVEFLVSFYNNEISEKSEIFDDQFSVERPDGSNFTLKIRSTKLEDSAMYFCASLTRLGQETQYFGPGTRLLVL.

This rearrangement joins TRBV9 to TRBJ2-3; D may be TRBD1 (5 bases). CDR3 length equals 14 residues. The V gene's germline CDR1 is SGDLS and CDR2 YYNGEE. Trimming took off 3 bases at V and 9 bases at J, with 17 bases between the two ends. The CDR3 DNA sequence: TGTGCCAGCAGCGCGCAGGGTGTCGAGGACACGCAGTATTTT. It yields the protein CASSAQGVEDTQYF.

The V and J genes are TRBV20-1 and TRBJ1-6; 8 nucleotides align to TRBD1. V was pared by 5 bases and J by 8 bases, with 5 bases of the junction left unmatched. CDR1 and CDR2 (germline): DFQATT, SNEGSKA (reference sequence). The CDR3 is made up of 13 amino acids. The CDR3 spells CSALQGGYSPLHF. Written as DNA, the CDR3 is TGCAGTGCTCTACAGGGGGGGTATTCACCCCTCCACTTT.